This TCR beta chain emerged from a study of OX40 agonist ivuxolimab in advanced cancers. Individuals having autoimmune disease history or systemic immunosuppression were not enrolled. Germline V gene lookup returns CDR1 MGHRA and CDR2 YSYEKL. The V and J ends lost 0 bases and 6 bases respectively, with 15 bases between them. CDR3 length: 16 amino acids. Assay used: immunoSEQ multiplex PCR; TCRdb lists only in-frame clones, some missing. The sample holds tens of thousands of clones, about 93% seen once. J is TRBJ1-5 and V is TRBV4-1; D is possibly TRBD1 (6 bases). The sample was CD4+ or CD8+ T cells sorted from blood, taken in a trial of the OX40 agonist ivuxolimab. The origin of this receptor is an adult with an advanced solid tumor such as melanoma, head and neck, liver or kidney cancer. CDR3 in DNA: TGCGCCAGCAGCCAAGAAAGTAGCAGGGGTGTTCAGCCCCAGCATTTT. Translating gives CASSQESSRGVQPQHF.